The present T cell receptor beta chain was sequenced within a study of blood T cells in healthy people across ages. As for the study in general: Researchers report that template switching captured about one barcoded beta molecule per two T cells.

In this sample, this clonotype turned up a few times. The CDR3 consists of 11 residues. V lost 8 bases and J lost 7, with 10 bases in between. Combining a sample-barcoded 5' primer with a J-beta primer mix, a second PCR ran for roughly 7 to 12 cycles. Each CDR3 protein gets one entry after TCRdb re-called the 5' RACE reads with MiXCR. The table has hundreds of thousands of distinct CDR3 sequences, 49% seen once. This receptor was identified in a woman aged 60-75 years in good health. The sequenced material came from blood. The J gene is TRBJ2-3, the V gene TRBV12-3 or TRBV12-4, with a possible D match to TRBD2 (6 bases). For the CDR3, the DNA is TGTGCCAGCCTCCGGGACTATACGCAGTATTTT. Protein sequence: CASLRDYTQYF.